One and the same sample provided the 5 T cell receptor beta chains below, sequenced in a study of T cell clonality in common variable immunodeficiency. No antigen is known for these receptors. Study-wide results and caveats: Fewer deletions and N-nucleotide insertions were reportedly seen in common variable immunodeficiency TCR beta sequences.

TCRdb's copy holds only in-frame clones and misses some; the assay was immunoSEQ multiplex PCR. There are under 40,000 clones in the sample, none observed a single time. The sequencing sample was made of peripheral blood mononuclear cells. Receptor source: a human donor with common variable immunodeficiency.

This clone was seen ten or more times. The read ends 3 residues before the CDR3 terminus; that terminus is restored from the germline J gene. The rearrangement links TRBV20-1 to TRBJ2-2; D perhaps matches TRBD2 (6 bases). This CDR3 is built from 17 residues. The V gene's germline CDR1 is DFQATT and CDR2 SNEGSKA (reference sequence). The V and J ends lost 0 bases and 0 bases respectively, with 14 bases between them. CDR3 DNA, as far as it was read: TGCAGTGCTAGAGATTTTCGGCGGGAAGCGAACACCGGGGAG. It codes for CSARDFRREANTGE. The whole CDR3 is CSARDFRREANTGELFF.

This clone has more than one count but fewer than ten. The CDR3 goes on 3 residues after the read ends, and that part is filled in from the germline J gene. This sequence joins TRBV20-1 and TRBJ2-7; D gene uncertain. V lost 7 bases and J lost 2, with 9 bases in between. Germline V gives CDR1 DFQATT, CDR2 SNEGSKA (reference sequence). There are 11 residues in the CDR3. The CDR3 loop is CSGMLTYEQYF. The sequenced part of the CDR3 DNA is TGCAGTGGCATGCTAACCTACGAG.

A note on this clone: The DNA ends 3 residues before the CDR3 does, and the rest of the CDR3 is filled in from the germline J gene. The V call is TRBV30, the J call TRBJ2-7; D might be TRBD1 or TRBD2, each matching 5 bases. Trimming stripped 0 bases from V and 5 bases from J, with 11 bases between. Germline V gene sequence: CDR1 GTSNPN, CDR2 SVGIG (reference sequence). CDR3 length: 13 residues. This chain's CDR3 is CAWSVRRENEQYF. CDR3 DNA (partial): TGTGCCTGGAGTGTTCGCAGGGAGAACGAG.

This clone was found many times. Sequencing ends 3 residues short of the CDR3 end; the germline J gene provides the rest. V usage is TRBV30 and J usage is TRBJ2-3; tentative D call: TRBD2 (5 bases). This CDR3 has 15 amino acids. Per germline, CDR1 GTSNPN and CDR2 SVGIG (reference sequence). Trimming took off 0 bases at V and 2 bases at J, with 12 bases between the two ends. The covered CDR3 bases are TGTGCCTGGAGTGTACGGTCGGGGATCACAGATACG. This sequence encodes CAWSVRSGITDT. The full-length CDR3 reads as CAWSVRSGITDTQYF.

In regard to this clone: Read coverage stops 3 residues before the CDR3 terminus; the germline J gene supplies the remainder. The rearrangement joins TRBV19 to TRBJ2-5; 11 bases match TRBD1. Germline V CDR1 and CDR2: LNHDA, SQIVND (reference sequence). This CDR3 has 16 amino acids. With V trimmed by 3 bases and J by 1 base, 4 bases remained unmatched. The CDR3 region is CASSIGTGGGQETQYF. CDR3 bases read: TGTGCCAGTAGTATTGGGACAGGGGGAGGCCAAGAGACC.